These 8 T cell receptor beta chains were all obtained from the same sample, sequenced in a study of blood T cell repertoires in COVID-19. The repertoire was sequenced with immunoSEQ multiplex PCR; TCRdb's copy has only in-frame clones and lacks some. The data show approximately 58,000 clones, around 90% seen once. Sequenced: peripheral blood. Source of these receptors: a woman older than 75 with active COVID-19.

The chain employs TRBV5-1 and TRBJ1-5; no reliable D call. CDR1 is SGHRS and CDR2 is YFSETQ in the germline V gene. The CDR3 length is 13 residues. Trimming stripped 4 bases from V and 3 bases from J, with 8 bases between. CDR3 DNA sequence: TGCGCCAGCAGCCCGGGGAACAATCAGCCCCAGCATTTT. Protein: CASSPGNNQPQHF.

This chain uses TRBV18 with TRBJ1-5; D ambiguous. V gave up 1 base and J gave up 0 bases, with 16 bases separating them. The CDR3 covers 18 residues. CDR1 is KGHSH and CDR2 is LQKENI in the germline V gene. CDR3: CASSPQITDTYSNQPQHF. The CDR3, as DNA: TGTGCCAGCTCACCACAAATCACAGATACCTATAGCAATCAGCCCCAGCATTTT.

The J gene is TRBJ2-2, the V gene TRBV11-2; D may be TRBD2 (6 bases). The ends were cut back, 5 bases at V and 4 bases at J, with 14 bases in the middle. The V gene's germline CDR1 is SGHAT and CDR2 FQNNGV. The CDR3 is 15 residues long. The CDR3 sequence is CASSPVDGGTGELFF. The DNA of the CDR3 is TGTGCCAGCAGCCCCGTCGACGGGGGCACCGGGGAGCTGTTTTTT.

This rearrangement joins TRBV28 to TRBJ1-6, with D perhaps matching TRBD1 (5 bases). The CDR3 is made up of 16 amino acids. V lost 2 bases, J lost 1 base, and 9 bases lay in between. Germline V gene data show CDR1 as MDHEN and CDR2 as SYDVKM. CDR3 DNA: TGTGCCAGCAGTTTAAAAAGGGGTTCCTATAATTCACCCCTCCACTTT. It is translated as CASSLKRGSYNSPLHF.

V is TRBV24-1 and J is TRBJ2-1, with 13 bases fitting TRBD2. Per the germline V gene, CDR1 is KGHDR and CDR2 is SFDVKD. J gave up 0 bases and V 3 bases, and 4 bases lay outside the gene matches. CDR3 length: 18 residues. CDR3 sequence reads: CATSDPWTSGSSYNEQFF. The CDR3 DNA follows: TGTGCCACCAGTGATCCCTGGACTAGCGGGAGCTCCTACAATGAGCAGTTCTTC.

The chain recombines TRBV12-3 or TRBV12-4 with TRBJ2-2; possibly TRBD2 for D (6 bases). The CDR3 covers 13 residues. V gave up 6 bases and J gave up 5 bases, with 10 bases separating them. CDR3 in DNA: TGTGCCAGCAGCCGACTAGGGACCGGGGAGCTGTTTTTT. Its translation is CASSRLGTGELFF.

The chain recombines TRBV4-1 with TRBJ2-2; 8 nucleotides align to TRBD2. CDR1 MGHRA and CDR2 YSYEKL come from the germline V gene. V lost 6 bases, J lost 5 bases, and 14 bases stayed unmatched. There are 17 residues in the CDR3. The CDR3 reads CASRAQGSGSATGELFF. The CDR3 bases are TGCGCCAGCAGGGCTCAGGGGAGCGGGAGCGCGACCGGGGAGCTGTTTTTT.

The V gene is TRBV5-4, the J gene TRBJ2-5, with 8 bases that match TRBD2. V lost 0 bases, J lost 3 bases, and 4 bases stayed unmatched. Germline V gives CDR1 SGHNT, CDR2 YYREEE (reference sequence). This CDR3 contains 15 residues. The CDR3 sequence: CASSLELADKETQYF. DNA for the CDR3: TGTGCCAGCAGCTTGGAACTAGCGGATAAAGAGACCCAGTACTTC.